The 20 T cell receptor beta chains in this list originate from one sample, sequenced in a study of blood T cell repertoires in COVID-19. Sequenced by immunoSEQ multiplex PCR; TCRdb stores in-frame clones only, minus some. The sample includes around 140,000 clones, about nine tenths of them seen just once. Sequenced input: PBMCs or T cells enriched from blood (not recorded which). Every receptor here comes from a man between 45 and 60 years old who had recovered from COVID-19.

This sequence joins TRBV5-8 and TRBJ2-7, with TRBD1 as a possible D gene (5 bases). The CDR3 runs 14 residues. The V gene lost 3 bases and the J gene lost 4 bases, with 14 bases spanning the gap. Per the germline V gene, CDR1 is SGHTS and CDR2 is YDEGEE. The CDR3 DNA reads TGTGCCAGCAGCTCACGTGGACAAAGATACGAGCAGTACTTC. Translated, it gives CASSSRGQRYEQYF.

A note on this clone: This same CDR3 is encoded by further DNA sequences in the sample. The CDR3 region is CASSPGSGANVLTF. The CDR3 DNA reads as TGTGCCAGTAGTCCGGGCTCTGGGGCCAACGTCCTGACTTTC. The chain uses TRBV19 and TRBJ2-6; D is undetermined. The ends were cut back, 5 bases at V and 0 bases at J, with 5 bases in the middle. The CDR3 contains 14 residues. The germline gives CDR1 LNHDA, CDR2 SQIVND (reference sequence).

This chain's CDR3 is CASSETGYTEAFF. As DNA, the CDR3 is TGTGCCAGCAGTGAGACAGGTTACACTGAAGCTTTCTTT. V is TRBV28 and J is TRBJ1-1, with D perhaps matching TRBD1 (6 bases). This CDR3 contains 13 residues. Germline V gene data show CDR1 as MDHEN and CDR2 as SYDVKM. The V gene lost 5 bases and the J gene lost 3 bases, with 10 bases spanning the gap. Using reference TRBV28 and TRBJ1-1 for the parts outside the CDR3, the full variable domain is DVKVTQSSRYLVKRTGEKVFLECVQDMDHENMFWYRQDPGLGLRLIYFSYDVKMKEKGDIPEGYSVSREKKERFSLILESASTNQTSMYLCASSETGYTEAFFGQGTRLTVV.

The chain recombines TRBV19 with TRBJ2-2; 10 bases align to TRBD1. With 9 bases clipped from V and 6 bases from J, the junction kept 7 bases outside the gene matches. The CDR3 contains 14 residues. Per germline, CDR1 LNHDA and CDR2 SQIVND (reference sequence). The chain's CDR3 is CASARDRGSGELFF. CDR3 coding DNA: TGTGCCAGCGCAAGGGACAGGGGTTCCGGGGAGCTGTTTTTT. The whole variable domain, filled in from reference TRBV19 and TRBJ2-2, reads DGGITQSPKYLFRKEGQNVTLSCEQNLNHDAMYWYRQDPGQGLRLIYYSQIVNDFQKGDIAEGYSVSREKKESFPLTVTSAQKNPTAFYLCASARDRGSGELFFGEGSRLTVL.

This chain connects TRBV3-1 (or the pseudogene TRBV3-2) to TRBJ2-5; the D is unclear. From germline, CDR1 is LGHDT and CDR2 YNNKEL (reference sequence). There are 13 residues in the CDR3. Trimming removed 1 base from V and 4 bases from J, with 7 bases in between. The CDR3 sequence: CASSQGRRETQYF. The CDR3 coding sequence is TGTGCCAGCAGCCAAGGCAGAAGAGAGACCCAGTACTTC.

The chain uses TRBV29-1 and TRBJ2-3; 7 nucleotides align to TRBD1. The CDR3 runs 15 residues. The germline CDR1 and CDR2 sequences are SQVTM and ANQGSEA. With V trimmed by 6 bases and J by 0 bases, 9 bases remained unmatched. The CDR3 spells CSVKPDRTSTDTQYF. The CDR3, as DNA: TGCAGCGTCAAGCCGGACAGGACCAGCACAGATACGCAGTATTTT.

CDR3 nucleotide sequence: TGTGCCAGTAGGTACAGGGCGTCCACAGATACGCAGTATTTT. As protein: CASRYRASTDTQYF. The genes are TRBV19 and TRBJ2-3; D possibly corresponds to TRBD1 (6 bases). The germline gives CDR1 LNHDA, CDR2 SQIVND (reference sequence). This CDR3 has 14 amino acids. Trimming took 6 bases from V and 2 from J, leaving 12 bases between them.

V and J are TRBV7-2 and TRBJ1-6; unclear D gene. The length of the CDR3 is 18 residues. Germline V gene lookup returns CDR1 SGHTA and CDR2 FQGNSA. V was pared by 5 bases and J by 0 bases, with 17 bases between. CDR3 nucleotide sequence: TGTGCCAGCAGCCCAAGAACCGACAAAAGCTCCTATAATTCACCCCTCCACTTT. Its translation: CASSPRTDKSSYNSPLHF.

The genes are TRBV23-1 and TRBJ2-7; 10 nucleotides agree with TRBD2. TRBV23-1 is an ORF, with its function uncertain. V lost 1 base, J lost 2 bases, and 14 bases stayed unmatched. This CDR3 has 19 residues. The CDR3 DNA sequence: TGCGCCAGCAGTCAATTAGAGGGGGCTAGCGGGAGACTCACCTACGAGCAGTACTTC. This encodes CASSQLEGASGRLTYEQYF.

With respect to this clone: The same CDR3 also results from other DNA sequences found in this sample. V and J are TRBV3-1 (or the pseudogene TRBV3-2) and TRBJ2-7; TRBD1 matches at 8 bases. Unmatched junction bases numbered 7, after V lost 5 bases and J lost 7 bases. Germline CDR1 LGHDT, CDR2 YNNKEL (reference sequence). This CDR3 region has 13 residues. The CDR3 reads CASSFWTGIEQYF. In DNA, the CDR3 is TGTGCCAGCAGCTTCTGGACAGGGATTGAGCAGTACTTC.

The J gene is TRBJ1-5, the V gene TRBV18, with 7 bases matching TRBD1. The CDR3 consists of 14 residues. Germline V lookup: CDR1 KGHSH, CDR2 LQKENI. J gave up 10 bases and V 4 bases, and 10 bases lay outside the gene matches. For the CDR3, the DNA is TGTGCCAGCTCACTCCCAGGGGGTGGTCTTCCCCAGCATTTT. This codes for CASSLPGGGLPQHF.

V usage is TRBV5-4 and J usage is TRBJ2-1, with 9 bases lining up with TRBD1. CDR1 is SGHNT and CDR2 is YYREEE in the germline V gene (reference sequence). The V gene end was trimmed by 1 base and the J gene end by 5 bases; junction bases not matched to a gene: 4. The CDR3 has 15 residues. CDR3 nucleotides: TGTGCCAGCAGCTTGAACGGACAGGGGAACAATGAGCAGTTCTTC. It codes for CASSLNGQGNNEQFF. Full variable domain (outside the CDR3, taken from reference TRBV5-4 and TRBJ2-1): ETGVTQSPTHLIKTRGQQVTLRCSSQSGHNTVSWYQQALGQGPQFIFQYYREEENGRGNFPPRFSGLQFPNYSSELNVNALELDDSALYLCASSLNGQGNNEQFFGPGTRLTVL.

J is TRBJ1-4 and V is TRBV28; TRBD1 matches at 8 bases. With 5 bases clipped from V and 10 bases from J, the junction kept 15 bases outside the gene matches. CDR1 is MDHEN and CDR2 is SYDVKM in the germline V gene. The CDR3 spans 16 residues. CDR3 DNA: TGTGCCAGCAGTACAAGGGACAGGCTTCCAAGGGGAAAACTGTTTTTT. Protein sequence: CASSTRDRLPRGKLFF.

The gene calls are TRBV24-1 and TRBJ1-2, with D possibly being TRBD1 (6 bases). The CDR3 is 15 amino acids. V lost 9 bases, J lost 8 bases, and 24 bases lay in between. The germline gives CDR1 KGHDR, CDR2 SFDVKD. CDR3 sequence: CATGWGGRSRGGYTF. Here the CDR3 DNA reads TGTGCCACCGGTTGGGGGGGCAGGTCGAGGGGCGGCTACACCTTC.

The V call is TRBV6-5, the J call TRBJ1-3; tentatively, D is TRBD1 (6 bases). CDR3 length: 15 residues. Germline V gene lookup returns CDR1 MNHEY and CDR2 SVGAGI. Trimming pared 4 bases from V and 3 bases from J, leaving 13 bases between. DNA of the CDR3: TGTGCCAGCAGTTTCTTACAGGGATTTGGAAACACCATATATTTT. Protein: CASSFLQGFGNTIYF.

The chain uses TRBV19 and TRBJ1-5; the D gene is possibly TRBD1 (6 bases). V lost 3 bases and J lost 2, with 11 bases in between. There are 15 residues in the CDR3. Germline loops: CDR1 LNHDA, CDR2 SQIVND (reference sequence). CDR3: CASSISGARNQPQHF. The CDR3 coding sequence is TGTGCCAGTAGTATCTCAGGGGCGCGCAATCAGCCCCAGCATTTT.

The V and J genes are TRBV28 and TRBJ2-7; D is perhaps TRBD1 (6 bases). Germline CDR1 reads MDHEN; CDR2 reads SYDVKM. V lost 2 bases, J lost 1 base, and 12 bases lay in between. This CDR3 spans 15 amino acids. The CDR3 reads CASSLGPTGSYEQYF. The CDR3, as DNA: TGTGCCAGCAGTTTAGGGCCCACAGGGTCCTACGAGCAGTACTTC.

V usage is TRBV7-2 and J usage is TRBJ2-6; TRBD2 aligns across 11 bases. Trimming cost V 6 bases and J 1 base; bases outside gene matches: 5. Germline-derived CDR1 and CDR2 are SGHTA and FQGNSA. The CDR3 extends over 17 amino acids. The CDR3 loop is CASSASGRYSGANVLTF. In DNA, the CDR3 is TGTGCCAGCAGTGCTAGCGGGAGGTATTCTGGGGCCAACGTCCTGACTTTC.

The chain combines TRBV9 with TRBJ1-5, with 9 bases identical to TRBD1. Germline-derived CDR1 and CDR2 are SGDLS and YYNGEE. CDR3 length: 15 residues. V trimming: 3 bases; J trimming: 6 bases; junction bases outside the gene matches: 7. The chain's CDR3 is CASSAGQGMGQPQHF. The DNA for the CDR3 is TGTGCCAGCAGCGCGGGACAGGGAATGGGTCAGCCCCAGCATTTT.

The chain links TRBV4-3 to TRBJ2-3, with 7 bases lining up with TRBD2. The germline CDR1 and CDR2 sequences are LGHNA and YSLEER. V lost 2 bases, J lost 3 bases, and 8 bases stayed unmatched. The CDR3 length is 16 residues. The CDR3 nucleotides read TGCGCCAGCAGCCAATCCTGGGGGGGGAGTACAGATACGCAGTATTTT. This gives the protein CASSQSWGGSTDTQYF.